The 26 T cell receptor beta chains below all came from one sample that was sequenced in a study of blood T cell repertoires in COVID-19 (dated by TCRdb to the early 2020s). Library preparation employed the immunoSEQ multiplex PCR assay. Imported from immuneACCESS, the table was reduced by TCRdb to in-frame sequences with V and J called. These copies leave out some clones; in studies compared against another copy, an unresolved V gene accounts for under half, and the cause of the remainder is not known. Present in this sample are tens of thousands of clones, around nine tenths of which were seen just once. Roughly 15% of the sample is taken by the ten largest. Sequencing was carried out using peripheral blood. These receptors came from a man between 60 and 75 years old with active or convalescent COVID-19.

The chain has TRBV5-1 and TRBJ1-5; D is ambiguous. Germline CDR1 is SGHRS and CDR2 is YFSETQ. This CDR3 has 15 residues. V dropped 0 bases and J dropped 0 bases, with 7 bases sitting between them. CDR3 nucleotides: TGCGCCAGCAGCTTGGACGGTCATAGCAATCAGCCCCAGCATTTT. Protein: CASSLDGHSNQPQHF.

The rearrangement joins TRBV28 to TRBJ2-7; TRBD1 agrees at 9 bases. J lost 0 bases, V lost 6 bases, and 9 bases had no gene match. Germline V gene sequence: CDR1 MDHEN, CDR2 SYDVKM. CDR3 size: 16 residues. CDR3 region: CASRGDRAKASYEQYF. CDR3 coding DNA: TGTGCCAGCAGGGGGGACAGGGCGAAGGCCTCCTACGAGCAGTACTTC.

The chain is built from TRBV3-1 (or the pseudogene TRBV3-2) and TRBJ1-4; D ambiguous. V dropped 0 bases and J dropped 0 bases, with 17 bases sitting between them. There are 19 residues in the CDR3. Germline V gene sequence: CDR1 LGHDT, CDR2 YNNKEL (reference sequence). The CDR3 bases are TGTGCCAGCAGCCAAGATACCGTTACGAGGGCCGCAACTAATGAAAAACTGTTTTTT. Translated, it gives CASSQDTVTRAATNEKLFF.

This chain joins TRBV19 and TRBJ2-7; TRBD1 is a possible D gene (6 bases). CDR1 LNHDA and CDR2 SQIVND come from the germline V gene (reference sequence). Trimming pared 4 bases from V and 0 bases from J, leaving 7 bases between. The CDR3 length is 13 residues. The CDR3 DNA follows: TGTGCCAGTAGTAGGACAGTCTCCTACGAGCAGTACTTC. This translates into CASSRTVSYEQYF.

The chain uses TRBV3-1 (or the pseudogene TRBV3-2) and TRBJ2-3, with D possibly TRBD1 on 5 matching bases. The V end was cut by 1 base, the J end by 12 bases, with 14 bases between. The CDR3 sequence is 13 residues long. Per the germline V gene, CDR1 is LGHDT and CDR2 is YNNKEL (reference sequence). CDR3 in DNA: TGTGCCAGCAGCCAAGTCACAGGTCCACCCCAGTATTTT. It is translated as CASSQVTGPPQYF.

A single count supports this clone. The V call is TRBV19, the J call TRBJ1-1, with D hard to call. The CDR3 contains 13 residues. CDR1 is LNHDA and CDR2 is SQIVND in the germline V gene (reference sequence). Trimming stripped 2 bases from V and 0 bases from J, with 4 bases between. Written as DNA, the CDR3 is TGTGCCAGTAGTATAAGCATGAACACTGAAGCTTTCTTT. It specifies CASSISMNTEAFF.

The V gene is TRBV5-6, the J gene TRBJ2-7; 9 nucleotides line up with TRBD1. CDR1 is SGHDT and CDR2 is YYEEEE in the germline V gene. V trimming: 3 bases; J trimming: 3 bases; junction bases outside the gene matches: 4. This CDR3 is 14 amino acids long. The chain's CDR3 is CASSSRTGVYEQYF. For the CDR3, the DNA is TGTGCCAGCAGCTCCCGGACAGGGGTCTACGAGCAGTACTTC. Together with reference TRBV5-6 and TRBJ2-7, the CDR3 gives the full variable domain: DAGVTQSPTHLIKTRGQQVTLRCSPKSGHDTVSWYQQALGQGPQFIFQYYEEEERQRGNFPDRFSGHQFPNYSSELNVNALLLGDSALYLCASSSRTGVYEQYFGPGTRLTVT.

The chain has TRBV7-2 and TRBJ1-1, with TRBD1 identical over 8 bases. The V and J ends lost 3 bases and 1 base, in that order; junction bases with no gene match: 1. Germline V gives CDR1 SGHTA, CDR2 FQGNSA. The CDR3 runs to 14 residues. This CDR3 reads CASSFDRGNTEAFF. The DNA for the CDR3 is TGTGCCAGCAGCTTTGACAGGGGGAACACTGAAGCTTTCTTT.

V is TRBV28 and J is TRBJ2-7; TRBD1 is a possible D gene (5 bases). The V and J ends lost 2 bases and 3 bases respectively, with 8 bases between them. Per the germline V gene, CDR1 is MDHEN and CDR2 is SYDVKM. The CDR3 is 13 residues long. This chain's CDR3 is CASSLRQSYEQYF. The CDR3 DNA is TGTGCCAGCAGTTTAAGACAGAGCTACGAGCAGTACTTC. Complete variable domain (other parts from reference TRBV28 and TRBJ2-7): DVKVTQSSRYLVKRTGEKVFLECVQDMDHENMFWYRQDPGLGLRLIYFSYDVKMKEKGDIPEGYSVSREKKERFSLILESASTNQTSMYLCASSLRQSYEQYFGPGTRLTVT.

The J gene is TRBJ1-2, the V gene TRBV5-1, with a tentative D call TRBD1 (5 bases). The length of the CDR3 is 14 residues. V shed 1 base and J shed 2 bases, with 9 bases lying between them. Germline assignment: CDR1 SGHRS and CDR2 YFSETQ. The CDR3 DNA follows: TGCGCCAGCAGCTTGACGCCAGGGAACTATGGCTACACCTTC. Its protein is CASSLTPGNYGYTF.

This clone was seen just once. The rearrangement links TRBV28 to TRBJ1-4; no clear D. The CDR3 contains 12 residues. The V end lost 3 bases, the J end lost 14 bases, and 13 bases lay between the germline ends. CDR1 is MDHEN and CDR2 is SYDVKM in the germline V gene. This CDR3 is CASSFLGSGLFF. CDR3 coding DNA: TGTGCCAGCAGTTTCCTTGGCAGTGGTCTGTTTTTT.

The V call is TRBV18, the J call TRBJ2-5, with TRBD1 matching over 7 bases. V shed 3 bases, J shed 4 bases, and the junction held 11 bases outside the gene matches. Per the germline V gene, CDR1 is KGHSH and CDR2 is LQKENI. CDR3 length: 16 amino acids. CDR3 sequence: CASSPLRDSLLETQYF. As DNA, the CDR3 is TGTGCCAGCTCACCCCTCCGGGACAGTCTATTAGAGACCCAGTACTTC.

The rearrangement links TRBV19 to TRBJ1-6, with 7 bases that match TRBD1. The V gene's germline CDR1 is LNHDA and CDR2 SQIVND (reference sequence). V lost 5 bases to trimming and J lost 10 bases; unmatched junction nucleotides: 5. There are 13 residues in the CDR3. CDR3 coding DNA: TGTGCCAGTAGTCTCCAGGGGGACTCACCCCTCCACTTT. This gives the protein CASSLQGDSPLHF. The whole variable domain, remainder taken from reference TRBV19 and TRBJ1-6, is DGGITQSPKYLFRKEGQNVTLSCEQNLNHDAMYWYRQDPGQGLRLIYYSQIVNDFQKGDIAEGYSVSREKKESFPLTVTSAQKNPTAFYLCASSLQGDSPLHFGNGTRLTVT.

This clone was observed a single time. The CDR3 spells CASSYPQYTEAFF. CDR3 sequence (DNA): TGTGCCAGCAGTTACCCGCAGTACACTGAAGCTTTCTTT. This chain uses TRBV6-6 with TRBJ1-1; D remains unclear. Germline CDR1 MNHNY, CDR2 SVGAGI (reference sequence). The CDR3 runs to 13 residues. The V end lost 2 bases, the J end lost 3 bases, and 7 bases lay between the germline ends.

V is TRBV6-5 and J is TRBJ2-7; the match to TRBD2 covers 8 bases. In germline, CDR1 is MNHEY, CDR2 SVGAGI. V lost 2 bases, J lost 4 bases, and 7 bases stayed unmatched. The CDR3 extends over 15 amino acids. The CDR3 spells CASSYRHGGGYEQYF. CDR3 DNA: TGTGCCAGCAGTTACCGCCACGGGGGGGGTTACGAGCAGTACTTC.

J is TRBJ1-5 and V is TRBV19, with D possibly matching TRBD1 (6 bases). This CDR3 is 15 amino acids long. The V end was cut by 3 bases, the J end by 6 bases, with 15 bases between. Germline-derived CDR1 and CDR2 are LNHDA and SQIVND (reference sequence). The DNA for the CDR3 is TGTGCCAGTAGTATTTCGTCCGAGGGGGTTCAGCCCCAGCATTTT. Its translation: CASSISSEGVQPQHF.

The chain couples TRBV9 to TRBJ2-3, with 8 bases aligning to TRBD2. V lost 4 bases, J lost 4 bases, and 14 bases stayed unmatched. CDR3 length: 17 amino acids. Germline V lookup: CDR1 SGDLS, CDR2 YYNGEE. CDR3 in DNA: TGTGCCAGCAGCACCTCACCGGGACTAGGCGCTGCAGATACGCAGTATTTT. Translated: CASSTSPGLGAADTQYF.

The sample holds a few counts of this clone. V gene TRBV5-1 combines with J gene TRBJ1-4; a possible D gene is TRBD1 (5 bases). V dropped 4 bases and J dropped 4 bases, with 14 bases sitting between them. Germline V lookup: CDR1 SGHRS, CDR2 YFSETQ. The CDR3 consists of 15 residues. For the CDR3, the DNA is TGCGCCAGCAGCACAGGCATTACCTATAATGAAAAACTGTTTTTT. It yields the protein CASSTGITYNEKLFF.

J is TRBJ2-7 and V is TRBV5-1; maybe TRBD1 (6 bases). V was trimmed by 4 bases and J by 4 bases, leaving 21 bases between them. This CDR3 comprises 16 residues. Germline V gene data show CDR1 as SGHRS and CDR2 as YFSETQ. CDR3 coding DNA: TGCGCCAGCAGCGGGGGCCCGGCCACCCTTATATACGAGCAGTACTTC. As protein: CASSGGPATLIYEQYF. Complete variable domain (other parts from reference TRBV5-1 and TRBJ2-7): KAGVTQTPRYLIKTRGQQVTLSCSPISGHRSVSWYQQTPGQGLQFLFEYFSETQRNKGNFPGRFSGRQFSNSRSEMNVSTLELGDSALYLCASSGGPATLIYEQYFGPGTRLTVT.

CDR3: CASSPSGGYYNSPLHF. The CDR3 nucleotides read TGTGCCAGCAGTCCATCGGGGGGCTACTATAATTCACCCCTCCACTTT. This chain joins TRBV6-2 or TRBV6-3 and TRBJ1-6; weak D call: TRBD1 (6 bases). There are 16 residues in the CDR3. Between the trimmed V and J ends, which lost 5 bases and 3 bases, there was a span of 14 bases. The germline gives CDR1 MNHEY, CDR2 SVGEGT.

This clone appeared once. The chain couples TRBV30 to TRBJ2-3, with D maybe TRBD2 (5 bases). The germline V and J ends were trimmed by 5 bases and 3 bases, with 12 bases remaining between them. The CDR3 spans 13 residues. Germline CDR1 and CDR2: GTSNPN and SVGIG (reference sequence). CDR3 residues: CAWLPGGTDTQYF. The CDR3 nucleotides are TGTGCCTGGTTACCAGGAGGAACAGATACGCAGTATTTT.

The rearrangement joins TRBV7-3 to TRBJ1-5, with 10 bases identical to TRBD1. Per germline, CDR1 SGHTA and CDR2 FQGTGA. V was pared by 4 bases and J by 7 bases, with 13 bases of the junction left unmatched. This CDR3 is built from 17 residues. Here the CDR3 reads CASSYKPGTGVFQPQHF. The CDR3 DNA is TGTGCCAGCAGCTATAAACCCGGGACAGGGGTTTTCCAGCCCCAGCATTTT.

The chain links TRBV7-8 to TRBJ1-1, with D unclear. Germline V gene data show CDR1 as SGHVS and CDR2 as FQNEAQ. The V end was cut by 7 bases, the J end by 1 base, with 10 bases between. This CDR3 region has 13 residues. The CDR3 DNA sequence: TGTGCCAGCAACTCACAGCCGAACACTGAAGCTTTCTTT. This codes for CASNSQPNTEAFF.

This clone was counted once. The chain combines TRBV9 with TRBJ1-1; 9 nucleotides line up with TRBD1. The length of the CDR3 is 15 residues. V was clipped by 4 bases and J by 3 bases; unmatched bases: 7. The germline gives CDR1 SGDLS, CDR2 YYNGEE. This CDR3 is CASSPQGAADTEAFF. The CDR3 DNA sequence: TGTGCCAGCAGCCCACAGGGGGCGGCGGACACTGAAGCTTTCTTT.

V is TRBV18 and J is TRBJ1-1, with D tentatively TRBD1 (6 bases). Trimming shortened V by 3 bases and J by 0 bases, and 8 bases separated the two germline ends. The CDR3 length is 14 residues. Germline loops: CDR1 KGHSH, CDR2 LQKENI. CDR3 coding DNA: TGTGCCAGCTCACCCGGGACAATGAACACTGAAGCTTTCTTT. As protein: CASSPGTMNTEAFF. The variable domain in full, completed from reference TRBV18 and TRBJ1-1, reads NAGVMQNPRHLVRRRGQEARLRCSPMKGHSHVYWYRQLPEEGLKFMVYLQKENIIDESGMPKERFSAEFPKEGPSILRIQQVVRGDSAAYFCASSPGTMNTEAFFGQGTRLTVV.

As regards this clone: This sample also contains other DNA sequences that code for the same CDR3. The CDR3 here is CASSLKLDTEAFF. CDR3 nucleotide sequence: TGCGCCAGCAGCTTAAAACTAGACACTGAAGCTTTCTTT. This sequence joins TRBV5-1 and TRBJ1-1, with D uncertain. The CDR3 totals 13 residues. CDR1 SGHRS and CDR2 YFSETQ come from the germline V gene. Trimming took off 2 bases at V and 3 bases at J, with 8 bases between the two ends.